The present T cell receptor beta chain was sequenced within a study of cytomegalovirus exposure and HLA in healthy donors. Points from the study as a whole: The study labeled 170 or so TCR beta chains cytomegalovirus-associated. TCR sequences were mostly rare, though some public TCRs occurred in many donors.

About this clone itself: The antigen remains undetermined.

The germline V and J ends were trimmed by 4 bases and 14 bases, with 21 bases remaining between them. The CDR3 consists of 13 residues. Germline V gene lookup returns CDR1 SGHRS and CDR2 YFSETQ. Method: immunoSEQ multiplex PCR; TCRdb's copy keeps in-frame clones and lacks some. The sample shows 280,000 or so clones, roughly 90% of them seen only once. The chain joins TRBV5-1 to TRBJ1-2, with TRBD1 as a possible D gene (6 bases). Material for sequencing was PBMCs. This TCR came from a woman younger than 30 in good health and CMV-seronegative. The CDR3 reads CASSTSGQLLVTF. CDR3 coding DNA: TGCGCCAGCAGCACGAGTGGACAGTTATTGGTTACCTTC.